The clone carrying this T cell receptor (beta chain) has just a few counts. Its target is unknown. These data are taken from a study of T cells after yellow fever vaccination. Notes on the study in general: Within FACS-sorted repertoires, abundant clonotypes contaminating from the bulk population could be present. Reappearance after the booster was observed for most primary-vaccination clones (96% CD4, around 90% CD8). Peak timing came faster in the weaker secondary response, day 5 versus 15.

CDR3 length: 12 amino acids. Trimming pared 6 bases from V and 9 bases from J, leaving 14 bases between. Per germline, CDR1 MNHNY and CDR2 SVGAGI (reference sequence). In making TCR cDNA, 5'RACE template switching added a universal primer site and UMIs to it. Via MiXCR, TCRdb re-called the 5' RACE reads, giving one row per CDR3 protein. Among 450,000 to 650,000 distinct CDR3 sequences listed, approximately 13% were seen once. J is TRBJ2-5 and V is TRBV6-6; D is perhaps TRBD2 (6 bases). The sequence derives from a man aged 25 to 40 who received the YFV17D yellow fever vaccine. Material: PBMCs, obtained on the day of the yellow fever booster vaccination. The CDR3 spells CASSPPERAQYF. CDR3 sequence (DNA): TGTGCCAGCAGCCCCCCGGAGCGGGCCCAGTACTTC.